One T cell receptor (beta chain) is described in this entry. This entry belongs to a study of T cell responses to AZD1222 COVID-19 vaccine. The repertoire was sequenced with immunoSEQ multiplex PCR; TCRdb's copy has only in-frame clones and lacks some. The sample holds around 89,000 clones, roughly 91% seen once. V shed 3 bases and J shed 4 bases, with 16 bases lying between them. Looked up from germline, CDR1 is SGDLS and CDR2 is YYNGEE. CDR3 length equals 16 residues. This rearrangement joins TRBV9 to TRBJ1-4; weak D call: TRBD1 (6 bases). This receptor was obtained from an adult in good health. Material: peripheral blood, obtained on day 0 of AZD1222 vaccination. The CDR3 region has the DNA TGTGCCAGCAGCGCCACAACAGGGTGGGGTAATGAAAAACTGTTTTTT. Translating it yields CASSATTGWGNEKLFF.